The entry below describes one TCR beta chain. Trimming cost V 0 bases and J 6 bases, with 11 bases left between them. From germline, CDR1 is WSHSY and CDR2 SAAADI. CDR3 length equals 15 residues. The data belong to a study of control samples from healthy donors and cancer patients. The table came from immunoSEQ multiplex PCR; TCRdb's copy has only in-frame clones and leaves some out. The table has approximately 100,000 clones, roughly 92% seen once. The source is a human donor in good health. The donor label of this sample is uncertain. What was sequenced was blood. This sequence joins TRBV10-2 and TRBJ1-4; no definite D call. This CDR3 is CASSESGAWDEKLFF. The CDR3 DNA follows: TGCGCCAGCAGTGAGTCAGGCGCTTGGGATGAAAAACTGTTTTTT.